This is a list of T cell receptor beta chains from one sample in a study of early T cells in non-severe SARS-CoV-2 infection. TCRdb redid the calling of the 5' RACE reads with MiXCR, one entry per CDR3 protein. The table lists approximately 50,000 distinct CDR3 sequences, around 9.1% of them singletons, with almost 8.5% in the top ten. Material for sequencing was whole blood. These receptors all stem from an adult who was a healthcare worker with PCR-confirmed SARS-CoV-2 infection or an uninfected control (not recorded which). CDR3s include the opening cysteine and the closing phenylalanine or tryptophan. A D gene is named only where the DNA matches it firmly. A row's size may be missing; if present it is once, few, many or a size class.

>TRBJ2-7|TRBV29-1|TRBD1|.
TGCAGCGTTGTTAGACCGGGACAGGGTTCCTACGAGCAGTACTTC
CSVVRPGQGSYEQYF
>TRBJ2-3|TRBV7-2|TRBD2|few
TGTGCCAGCAGGGCTGCCGGGACTAGCGCCACAGATACGCAGTATTTT
CASRAAGTSATDTQYF
>TRBJ2-5|TRBV4-2|.|.
TGTGCCAGCAGCCAAGATGGGGCAGAGCAAGAGACCCAGTACTTC
CASSQDGAEQETQYF
>TRBJ2-1|TRBV7-2|.|.
TGTGCCAGCAGCTCAACCGGAGGGAGCTCCTACAATGAGCAGTTCTTC
CASSSTGGSSYNEQFF
>TRBJ2-1|TRBV12-3/TRBV12-4|.|few
TGTGCCAGTACCCACAGAGGGATAAGAGAGCAGTTCTTC
CASTHRGIREQFF
>TRBJ2-1|TRBV7-2|TRBD2|.
TGTGCCAGCAGCTACAACCCCGGGACTAGGTACAATGAGCAGTTCTTC
CASSYNPGTRYNEQFF
>TRBJ2-1|TRBV9|TRBD2|many
TGTGCCAGCAGCGTAGATAGTAGCGGGAGGTTAAGTAATGAGCAGTTCTTC
CASSVDSSGRLSNEQFF
>TRBJ2-3|TRBV4-1|.|.
TGCGCCAGCAGCCAAGATAACCGGGGCACAGATACGCAGTATTTT
CASSQDNRGTDTQYF
>TRBJ1-1|TRBV27|.|few
TGTGCCAGCAGTTTACTGACATCGAACACTGAAGCTTTCTTT
CASSLLTSNTEAFF
>TRBJ2-1|TRBV4-2|TRBD2|.
TGTGCCAGCAGGGAGACTAGCGACGACAATGAGCAGTTCTTC
CASRETSDDNEQFF
>TRBJ2-3|TRBV28|.|.
TGTGCCAGCAGCGACAGGCCGAGCACAGATACGCAGTATTTT
CASSDRPSTDTQYF
>TRBJ2-1|TRBV3-1|.|many
TGTGCCAGCAGCCAAGGAGGGGGGCTAACGTACAATGAGCAGTTCTTC
CASSQGGGLTYNEQFF
>TRBJ1-1|TRBV6-5|.|.
TGTGCCAGCAGTTACTCGAACCTCAACACTGAAGCTTTCTTT
CASSYSNLNTEAFF
>TRBJ1-2|TRBV3-1|TRBD1|.
TGTGCCAGCAGCCGTACGGACAGGGCATATGGCTACACCTTC
CASSRTDRAYGYTF
>TRBJ1-1|TRBV5-1|.|few
TGCGCCAGCAGCCCAAGGGGGGGACCCTCGAACACTGAAGCTTTCTTT
CASSPRGGPSNTEAFF
>TRBJ2-7|TRBV5-1|TRBD2|many
TGCGCCAGCAGCTTGAGGACTAGCGGGTGGTCCTACGAGCAGTACTTC
CASSLRTSGWSYEQYF
>TRBJ1-2|TRBV27|.|.
TGTGCCAGCAGTTTATCCGGGGGACGCGATGGCTACACCTTC
CASSLSGGRDGYTF
>TRBJ2-7|TRBV12-3/TRBV12-4|TRBD1|many
TGTGCCAGCAGTACGGACAGGGGGCGCTCCTACGAGCAGTACTTC
CASSTDRGRSYEQYF
>TRBJ1-6|TRBV20-1|.|many
TGCAGTGTCACGGGCCGGGGGGCCTCACCCCTCCACTTT
CSVTGRGASPLHF
>TRBJ2-7|TRBV6-6|.|few
TGTGCCAGCACCCTGGACGGCTACGAGCAGTACTTC
CASTLDGYEQYF
>TRBJ1-3|TRBV12-3/TRBV12-4|TRBD1|few
TGTGCCAGCACAGGACAGGGGGGGACCATATATTTT
CASTGQGGTIYF
>TRBJ2-6|TRBV28|.|.
TGTGCCAGCAGTTTGCGGTCTGGGGCCAACGTCCTGACTTTC
CASSLRSGANVLTF
>TRBJ2-3|TRBV3-1|TRBD2|many
TGTGCCAGCAGCCATGCAGCGGGAGGTGCAGATACGCAGTATTTT
CASSHAAGGADTQYF
>TRBJ2-7|TRBV20-1|TRBD1|few
TGCAGTGCTAGAGAGGGTCCGGGACAGGGTCAAAGCGAGCAGTACTTC
CSAREGPGQGQSEQYF
>TRBJ1-5|TRBV30|.|few
TGTGCCTGGGCCGTCCTAGGGAGCGACCAGCCCCAGCATTTT
CAWAVLGSDQPQHF
>TRBJ1-3|TRBV29-1|.|few
TGCAGCGTCGAAGGAAGGGACCGGAGGTCTGGAAACACCATATATTTT
CSVEGRDRRSGNTIYF
>TRBJ2-7|TRBV10-2|.|.
TGCGCCAGCAGTGACCCCTATCGTCCCTACGAGCAGTACTTC
CASSDPYRPYEQYF
>TRBJ1-1|TRBV6-5|.|many
TGTGCCAGCAGTCGTTTCGGGCCCGGAGGAGGGACTGAAGCTTTCTTT
CASSRFGPGGGTEAFF
>TRBJ2-5|TRBV5-4|.|many
TGTGCCAGCAGCTTAACCGTTCAAGAGACCCAGTACTTC
CASSLTVQETQYF
>TRBJ1-6|TRBV20-1|.|.
TGCAGTGCTCCTTGGTTTAGCTCCTATAATTCACCCCTCCACTTT
CSAPWFSSYNSPLHF
>TRBJ2-2|TRBV9|.|many
TGTGCCAGCAGCGTAGTTGGGAACACCGGGGAGCTGTTTTTT
CASSVVGNTGELFF
>TRBJ2-2|TRBV20-1|.|few
TGCAGTGCCGTCCTTAGCGCAACCGGGGAGCTGTTTTTT
CSAVLSATGELFF
>TRBJ2-3|TRBV11-2|.|few
TGTGCCAGCAGCCTCCGGAGGGGCGTGGATACGCAGTATTTT
CASSLRRGVDTQYF
>TRBJ1-4|TRBV18|TRBD1|.
TGTGCCAGCTCACAAACACAGGGGAAGAGAAACGAAAAACTGTTTTTT
CASSQTQGKRNEKLFF
>TRBJ2-7|TRBV5-6|TRBD1|few
TGTGCCAGCAGCTTGGCCCCGGGACAGGGGGCGAGCTACGAGCAGTACTTC
CASSLAPGQGASYEQYF
>TRBJ2-7|TRBV27|TRBD1|few
TGTGCCAGCATTCTTATCCGGGACAGGGAATCCTACGAGCAGTACTTC
CASILIRDRESYEQYF
>TRBJ1-1|TRBV5-5|.|.
TGTGCCAGCAGCTTGGGGGGCCTAATGAACACTGAAGCTTTCTTT
CASSLGGLMNTEAFF
>TRBJ2-3|TRBV20-1|TRBD2|.
TGCAGTGCTAGAGATGCGGGGGGCAGAGATACGCAGTATTTT
CSARDAGGRDTQYF
>TRBJ1-2|TRBV20-1|.|.
TGCAGTGCTAGAGGCACTGAGTATGGCTACACCTTC
CSARGTEYGYTF
>TRBJ2-4|TRBV2|TRBD2|many
TGTGCCAGCAGAGCGGGACTAGCGGGAGGAGTAAACATTCAGTACTTC
CASRAGLAGGVNIQYF
>TRBJ1-2|TRBV11-1|.|few
TGTGCCAGCAGCACCTGGGACCGCGTCCTGGGCTACACCTTC
CASSTWDRVLGYTF
>TRBJ2-7|TRBV20-1|TRBD1|many
TGCAGTGCCCGCGGACAGGCGGGTGAGCAGTACTTC
CSARGQAGEQYF
>TRBJ2-1|TRBV2|.|.
TGTGCCGCAGGTACACGCCGGGAGCAGTTCTTC
CAAGTRREQFF
>TRBJ2-1|TRBV15|.|many
TGTGCCACCAGCAGAGATCAGGGAACTACCAATGAGCAGTTCTTC
CATSRDQGTTNEQFF
>TRBJ2-7|TRBV28|.|many
TGTGCCAGCAGTCCCCGAGGGGCAGCACGCTACGAGCAGTACTTC
CASSPRGAARYEQYF
>TRBJ2-7|TRBV6-2/TRBV6-3|.|.
TGTGCCAGCAGTCCCGGGTTCGGCCCCTACGAGCAGTACTTC
CASSPGFGPYEQYF
>TRBJ1-2|TRBV27|.|many
TGTGCCAGCAGACTCTGGAACGCACATGGCTACACCTTC
CASRLWNAHGYTF
>TRBJ2-1|TRBV20-1|.|many
TGCAGTGCCCCTACAGGGCTCTTAGGGTCCTACAATGAGCAGTTCTTC
CSAPTGLLGSYNEQFF
>TRBJ1-1|TRBV10-3|.|many
TGTGCCATCAGCGGAGCCGGGGGGCACACTGAAGCTTTCTTT
CAISGAGGHTEAFF
>TRBJ2-1|TRBV7-2|.|.
TGTGCCAGCAGCCCCGACAGGGGACTACGGAATGAGCAGTTCTTC
CASSPDRGLRNEQFF
>TRBJ2-7|TRBV28|.|many
TGTGCCAGCAGTTTAAGTGGGACCTGGAAATTCTACGAGCAGTACTTC
CASSLSGTWKFYEQYF
>TRBJ2-3|TRBV20-1|TRBD2|many
TGCAGTGCTAGAGATAGCGGGACTAGCACAGATACGCAGTATTTT
CSARDSGTSTDTQYF